These 17 T cell receptor beta chains share one sample of origin, sequenced in a study of shared clonotypes between healthy human individuals. The table came from immunoSEQ multiplex PCR; TCRdb's copy has only in-frame clones and leaves some out. The sample includes roughly 680,000 clones, 55% to 80% of them seen just once. Material for sequencing was memory CD4+ T cells sorted from blood. The subset was: CD45RA-negative fraction. The receptors stem from a woman in her twenties or thirties in good health.

The genes are TRBV10-2 and TRBJ2-5, with 11 positions matching TRBD2. The junction had 13 bases not matched to a gene; V was cut back by 8 bases and J by 2 bases. CDR3 length: 17 residues. Per the germline V gene, CDR1 is WSHSY and CDR2 is SAAADI. CDR3: CASASSALAGGQETQYF. Here the CDR3 DNA reads TGCGCCAGCGCTTCATCGGCGCTAGCGGGAGGTCAAGAGACCCAGTACTTC.

The rearrangement joins TRBV11-2 to TRBJ2-4, with D uncertain. The CDR3 has 16 amino acids. Germline-derived CDR1 and CDR2 are SGHAT and FQNNGV. V lost 2 bases to trimming and J lost 0 bases, with 11 bases between them. The CDR3 DNA sequence: TGTGCCAGCAGCTTATCTACGGGCTTAGCCAAAAACATTCAGTACTTC. Residues: CASSLSTGLAKNIQYF.

J is TRBJ2-7 and V is TRBV27; the D is unclear. Trimming removed 4 bases at V and 6 bases at J, with 7 bases between. Germline loops: CDR1 MNHEY, CDR2 SMNVEV (reference sequence). The CDR3 is 11 residues long. CDR3 DNA: TGTGCCAGCAGTTCCTGGGGCGAGCAGTACTTC. This gives the protein CASSSWGEQYF.

The sample holds many counts of this clone. The J gene is TRBJ1-2, the V gene TRBV4-2, with D unresolved. The CDR3 is made up of 16 amino acids. Trimming took off 0 bases at V and 4 bases at J, with 15 bases between the two ends. Per germline, CDR1 LGHNA and CDR2 YNFKEQ. CDR3 nucleotides: TGTGCCAGCAGCCAAGAGCAGGACGGAGAAGGCTATGGCTACACCTTC. Translating it yields CASSQEQDGEGYGYTF.

The table lists this clone with a count of one. This sequence joins TRBV19 and TRBJ1-1; D not resolved. The V end lost 0 bases, the J end lost 3 bases, and 8 bases lay between the germline ends. CDR1 is LNHDA, CDR2 SQIVND, per germline (reference sequence). The CDR3 has 14 amino acids. The CDR3 spells CASSIESGDTEAFF. CDR3 in DNA: TGTGCCAGTAGTATAGAAAGCGGGGACACTGAAGCTTTCTTT.

In its sample, this clone was seen a few times. This chain links TRBV7-9 with TRBJ1-1, with TRBD1 matching over 9 bases. Trimming cost V 4 bases and J 4 bases; bases outside gene matches: 4. From germline, CDR1 is SEHNR and CDR2 FQNEAQ (reference sequence). The CDR3 contains 14 residues. CDR3 in DNA: TGTGCCAGCAGCTCCCGACAGGGGGGCACTGAAGCTTTCTTT. As protein: CASSSRQGGTEAFF.

The count of this clone is one. The rearrangement links TRBV6-1 to TRBJ2-3; maybe TRBD1 (6 bases). The germline V gene encodes CDR1 MNHNS and CDR2 SASEGT. V lost 11 bases to trimming and J lost 1 base, with 10 bases between them. CDR3 size: 12 residues. The CDR3 nucleotides are TGTGCCGCCGAGGGGGGCACAGATACGCAGTATTTT. It encodes CAAEGGTDTQYF.

The J gene is TRBJ1-1, the V gene TRBV7-9; D might be TRBD1 (5 bases). Trimming shortened V by 5 bases and J by 7 bases, and 14 bases separated the two germline ends. Per the germline V gene, CDR1 is SEHNR and CDR2 is FQNEAQ (reference sequence). The CDR3 has 13 residues. The DNA of the CDR3 is TGTGCCAGCAGCCCAGACTGGGGGGTTGAAGCTTTCTTT. This encodes CASSPDWGVEAFF.

The chain couples TRBV7-9 to TRBJ2-1, with D possibly TRBD2 on 6 matching bases. Germline assignment: CDR1 SEHNR and CDR2 FQNEAQ (reference sequence). V gave up 5 bases and J gave up 1 base, with 21 bases separating them. This CDR3 has 18 residues. The CDR3 protein is CASSPRRTGEGSYNEQFF. The CDR3 bases are TGTGCCAGCAGCCCCCGTAGAACGGGGGAAGGGTCCTACAATGAGCAGTTCTTC.

This clone was seen more than once but under ten times. V usage is TRBV14 and J usage is TRBJ2-5, with 8 nucleotides matching TRBD1. The DNA end favors TRBJ2-7, so the J call may be wrong. Germline V gene sequence: CDR1 SGHDN, CDR2 FVKESK. This CDR3 region has 16 residues. As DNA, the CDR3 is TGTGCCAGCAGCCAAGATGGGACAGGTCGGTCCTACGAGCAGTACTTC. Residues: CASSQDGTGRSYEQYF.

This clone came up a few times. The V and J genes are TRBV4-2 and TRBJ2-1; 13 bases agree with TRBD2. After removal of 0 bases from V and 3 bases from J, the junction contained 14 bases not matched to a gene. This CDR3 region has 21 residues. Germline values: CDR1 LGHNA, CDR2 YNFKEQ. CDR3 residues: CASSQDLSGTSGMWGYNEQFF. In DNA form, the CDR3 reads TGTGCCAGCAGCCAAGATCTTTCCGGGACTAGCGGGATGTGGGGCTACAATGAGCAGTTCTTC.

The chain uses TRBV5-1 and TRBJ2-3; TRBD2 agrees at 12 bases. Germline V gene data show CDR1 as SGHRS and CDR2 as YFSETQ. The CDR3 length is 16 residues. V shed 4 bases and J 3 bases; nucleotides not matched to a gene: 6. CDR3 coding DNA: TGCGCCAGCAGCGATCGACTAGCGGGAGAGACAGATACGCAGTATTTT. The encoded protein is CASSDRLAGETDTQYF.

This chain joins TRBV5-6 and TRBJ2-3; 7 nucleotides align to TRBD2. Losses at the gene ends were 2 bases for V and 6 bases for J; bases not matched to a gene: 12. CDR1 SGHDT and CDR2 YYEEEE come from the germline V gene. The CDR3 runs 16 residues. Here the CDR3 DNA reads TGTGCCAGCAGCTTTTTTCTGGCGGGAGTTACTGATACGCAGTATTTT. This sequence encodes CASSFFLAGVTDTQYF. Full variable domain (rest looked up from reference TRBV5-6 and TRBJ2-3): DAGVTQSPTHLIKTRGQQVTLRCSPKSGHDTVSWYQQALGQGPQFIFQYYEEEERQRGNFPDRFSGHQFPNYSSELNVNALLLGDSALYLCASSFFLAGVTDTQYFGPGTRLTVL.

CDR3 amino acids: CASSQALGEGTYEQYF. CDR3 nucleotides: TGTGCCAGCAGCCAAGCTCTGGGCGAGGGCACCTACGAGCAGTACTTC. The rearrangement uses TRBV4-2 and TRBJ2-7, with D possibly TRBD2 on 5 matching bases. The CDR3 consists of 16 residues. Trimming removed 1 base from V and 2 bases from J, with 15 bases in between. The germline V gene encodes CDR1 LGHNA and CDR2 YNFKEQ.

V gene TRBV5-1 combines with J gene TRBJ2-1; D not resolved. The CDR3 consists of 14 residues. The V gene's germline CDR1 is SGHRS and CDR2 YFSETQ. V lost 0 bases to trimming and J lost 5 bases, with 9 bases between them. This CDR3 reads CASSLDRYNNEQFF. CDR3 bases: TGCGCCAGCAGCTTGGACAGATATAACAATGAGCAGTTCTTC.

V usage is TRBV10-1 and J usage is TRBJ1-1; D is undetermined. The CDR3 is made up of 12 amino acids. CDR1 is WNHNN and CDR2 is SYGVQD in the germline V gene (reference sequence). Deletions cut 4 bases from V and 4 bases from J, with 7 bases between. In DNA form, the CDR3 reads TGCGCCAGCAGTGCCGCGGGCACTGAAGCTTTCTTT. It translates to CASSAAGTEAFF.

The chain uses TRBV4-2 and TRBJ2-3; 10 bases align to TRBD2. CDR3 length equals 15 residues. CDR1 is LGHNA and CDR2 is YNFKEQ in the germline V gene. Unmatched junction bases numbered 7, after V lost 0 bases and J lost 10 bases. Here the CDR3 reads CASSQDEREGQSQYF. As DNA, the CDR3 is TGTGCCAGCAGCCAAGATGAGCGGGAGGGCCAATCGCAGTATTTT.